Presented here are 7 T cell receptor beta chains from one specimen sequenced in a study of cytomegalovirus exposure and HLA in healthy donors. 60 Vbeta and 13 Jbeta primers were used in PCR. Libraries were prepared by immunoSEQ multiplex PCR; TCRdb keeps only in-frame clonotypes and omits some of them. Among about 83,000 clones listed, around 79% were seen once. The sample taken for sequencing was PBMCs. Receptor source: a young man in good health and CMV-seropositive.

This clone was found a few times. The chain recombines TRBV2 with TRBJ2-3, with unresolved D. The CDR3 has 12 residues. Germline loops: CDR1 SNHLY, CDR2 FYNNEI. Trimming left V 4 bases short and J 9 bases short, with 11 bases between. In DNA form, the CDR3 reads TGTGCCAGCAGTGCGGAAGCAGCGACGCAGTATTTT. Its translation is CASSAEAATQYF.

This clone was counted between two and nine times. The chain couples TRBV5-6 to TRBJ2-7, with TRBD2 matching 7 bases. The CDR3 spans 14 residues. The V gene's germline CDR1 is SGHDT and CDR2 YYEEEE. V was pared by 4 bases and J by 7 bases, with 11 bases of the junction left unmatched. The CDR3 loop is CASSGDYGGEEQYF. For the CDR3, the DNA is TGTGCCAGCAGCGGGGACTATGGGGGGGAAGAGCAGTACTTC.

This chain uses TRBV11-2 with TRBJ2-5; D possibly corresponds to TRBD1 (6 bases). Germline assignment: CDR1 SGHAT and CDR2 FQNNGV. The CDR3 is 15 residues long. With 5 bases removed from V and 7 bases from J, the gap between germline ends came to 20 bases. The CDR3 region is CASSPLRGRRGTQYF. The DNA of the CDR3 is TGTGCCAGCAGCCCACTCAGGGGACGGCGAGGGACCCAGTACTTC.

The rearrangement joins TRBV5-1 to TRBJ2-1; weak D call: TRBD1 (5 bases). The germline CDR1 and CDR2 sequences are SGHRS and YFSETQ. This CDR3 contains 15 residues. The germline V and J ends were trimmed by 4 bases and 2 bases, with 13 bases remaining between them. The DNA of the CDR3 is TGCGCCAGCAGCCTCACAGGAACCACCTACAATGAGCAGTTCTTC. It encodes CASSLTGTTYNEQFF.

The rearrangement uses TRBV5-1 and TRBJ2-1; 9 bases are a match to TRBD2. The CDR3 extends over 15 amino acids. The V and J ends lost 0 bases and 2 bases, in that order; junction bases with no gene match: 0. Germline lookup yields CDR1 SGHRS and CDR2 YFSETQ. The CDR3 region is CASSLGGRAYNEQFF. As DNA, the CDR3 is TGCGCCAGCAGCTTGGGCGGGAGGGCCTACAATGAGCAGTTCTTC.

This chain connects TRBV29-1 to TRBJ2-1, with D possibly being TRBD2 (5 bases). V lost 0 bases, J lost 1 base, and 10 bases lay in between. The CDR3 spans 15 residues. Looked up from germline, CDR1 is SQVTM and CDR2 is ANQGSEA. The CDR3 sequence: CSVEDRRRSYNEQFF. CDR3 nucleotide sequence: TGCAGCGTTGAAGATAGGAGGCGGTCCTACAATGAGCAGTTCTTC.

The rearrangement links TRBV2 to TRBJ2-1; 8 bases line up with TRBD2. The length of the CDR3 is 12 residues. Germline V lookup: CDR1 SNHLY, CDR2 FYNNEI. J gave up 7 bases and V 5 bases, and 1 base lay outside the gene matches. In DNA, the CDR3 is TGTGCCAGCAGTCCTAGCGGGAATGAGCAGTTCTTC. Amino acids: CASSPSGNEQFF. Full variable domain (rest looked up from reference TRBV2 and TRBJ2-1): EPEVTQTPSHQVTQMGQEVILRCVPISNHLYFYWYRQILGQKVEFLVSFYNNEISEKSEIFDDQFSVERPDGSNFTLKIRSTKLEDSAMYFCASSPSGNEQFFGPGTRLTVL.